The 30 T cell receptor beta chains in this list originate from one sample, sequenced in a study of long-term antiretroviral therapy in people with HIV. Sequencing used immunoSEQ v3.0 at survey level. TCRdb's table, derived via immunoSEQ multiplex PCR, lists solely in-frame clones and lacks some. The profile shows 25,000 to 30,000 clones, roughly 80% of them singletons. The sequences come from unsorted PBMCs, collected 2.9 years after starting antiretroviral therapy. These receptors came from a man between 45 and 60 years old with HIV.

V gene TRBV4-3 combines with J gene TRBJ1-2, with D perhaps TRBD1 (6 bases). Trimming took 1 base from V and 8 from J, leaving 20 bases between them. Germline-derived CDR1 and CDR2 are LGHNA and YSLEER. The CDR3 totals 16 residues. CDR3 nucleotide sequence: TGCGCCAGCAGCCAAGTTAACCCAGGGGCTAAAGGAGGCTACACCTTC. This encodes CASSQVNPGAKGGYTF.

This rearrangement joins TRBV6-4 to TRBJ1-4; possibly TRBD1 for D (6 bases). Trimming removed 2 bases at V and 5 bases at J, with 6 bases between. The CDR3 covers 13 residues. The germline V gene encodes CDR1 MRHNA and CDR2 SNTAGT. The CDR3 coding sequence is TGTGCCAGCAGTGACGGGACAAATGAAAAACTGTTTTTT. Its protein product is CASSDGTNEKLFF.

The rearrangement joins TRBV28 to TRBJ2-7; tentative D call: TRBD1 (5 bases). The CDR3 covers 13 residues. Germline assignment: CDR1 MDHEN and CDR2 SYDVKM. Trimming stripped 5 bases from V and 2 bases from J, with 10 bases between. In DNA, the CDR3 is TGTGCCAGCAGTGCGACAGCGCCCTACGAGCAGTACTTC. Its translation: CASSATAPYEQYF.

This clone was seen a handful of times. The chain couples TRBV19 to TRBJ1-4, with 7 bases identical to TRBD1. The trim removed 6 bases at V and 7 bases at J, leaving 11 bases unmatched. Germline values: CDR1 LNHDA, CDR2 SQIVND (reference sequence). The CDR3 covers 15 residues. This chain's CDR3 is CASRTQGTWIEKLFF. CDR3 DNA sequence: TGTGCCAGTAGGACACAGGGGACGTGGATTGAAAAACTGTTTTTT.

The genes are TRBV6-6 and TRBJ2-1; D gene uncertain. V was trimmed by 8 bases and J by 8 bases, leaving 13 bases between them. Germline CDR1 is MNHNY and CDR2 is SVGAGI (reference sequence). The CDR3 contains 12 residues. The CDR3, as DNA: TGTGCCAGCGATTCGTGGTCCCATGAGCAGTTCTTC. This sequence encodes CASDSWSHEQFF.

The sample holds one count of this clone. This chain links TRBV2 with TRBJ1-1; 8 bases line up with TRBD1. In germline, CDR1 is SNHLY, CDR2 FYNNEI. Germline trimming cut 7 bases from V and 2 bases from J; bases unmatched to any gene: 9. CDR3 length: 15 amino acids. CDR3 region: CASIRQGAGNTEAFF. The CDR3 DNA reads TGTGCCAGCATCAGGCAGGGGGCGGGAAACACTGAAGCTTTCTTT. The full variable domain, its missing parts supplied by reference TRBV2 and TRBJ1-1, is EPEVTQTPSHQVTQMGQEVILRCVPISNHLYFYWYRQILGQKVEFLVSFYNNEISEKSEIFDDQFSVERPDGSNFTLKIRSTKLEDSAMYFCASIRQGAGNTEAFFGQGTRLTVV.

J is TRBJ2-7 and V is TRBV13; 12 bases map to TRBD1. The V segment lost 5 bases and the J segment 7 bases; nucleotides outside the gene matches: 9. The CDR3 covers 15 residues. Germline V gene data show CDR1 as PRHDT and CDR2 as FYEKMQ (reference sequence). The chain's CDR3 is CASSGTGGTMGEQYF. As DNA, the CDR3 is TGTGCCAGCAGCGGGACAGGGGGCACGATGGGGGAGCAGTACTTC. The variable domain in full, completed from reference TRBV13 and TRBJ2-7, reads AAGVIQSPRHLIKEKRETATLKCYPIPRHDTVYWYQQGPGQDPQFLISFYEKMQSDKGSIPDRFSAQQFSDYHSELNMSSLELGDSALYFCASSGTGGTMGEQYFGPGTRLTVT.

The chain joins TRBV10-2 to TRBJ1-2; D possibly corresponds to TRBD1 (5 bases). Germline values: CDR1 WSHSY, CDR2 SAAADI. The CDR3 has 13 residues. Trimming took off 3 bases at V and 4 bases at J, with 9 bases between the two ends. DNA for the CDR3: TGCGCCAGCAGTGATCGAGACAGCTATGGCTACACCTTC. It codes for CASSDRDSYGYTF.

This clone occurred once. The V call is TRBV2, the J call TRBJ1-5; no clear D. V lost 5 bases and J 0 bases, leaving 8 bases between the germline ends. This CDR3 has 14 amino acids. Germline CDR1 reads SNHLY; CDR2 reads FYNNEI. CDR3 in amino acids: CASSSTASNQPQHF. In DNA form, the CDR3 reads TGTGCCAGCAGTTCTACAGCTAGCAATCAGCCCCAGCATTTT.

V usage is TRBV28 and J usage is TRBJ1-1; unclear D gene. The CDR3 is 11 residues long. CDR1 is MDHEN and CDR2 is SYDVKM in the germline V gene. Trimming shortened V by 7 bases and J by 3 bases, and 6 bases separated the two germline ends. CDR3 DNA sequence: TGTGCCAGCAATAGCGACACTGAAGCTTTCTTT. It yields the protein CASNSDTEAFF.

This clone was counted a few times. The V gene is TRBV10-2, the J gene TRBJ1-1; D is ambiguous. Germline CDR1 WSHSY, CDR2 SAAADI. The CDR3 has 14 residues. V was cut by 8 bases and J by 0 bases, with 13 bases left in between. The CDR3 reads CASGRTPMNTEAFF. CDR3 DNA sequence: TGCGCCAGCGGGAGGACGCCGATGAACACTGAAGCTTTCTTT.

The V gene is TRBV5-1, the J gene TRBJ1-1, with 9 positions matching TRBD1. CDR3 length: 15 residues. The germline gives CDR1 SGHRS, CDR2 YFSETQ. The V gene end was trimmed by 2 bases and the J gene end by 6 bases; junction bases not matched to a gene: 8. CDR3 sequence: CASSFGDREFPEAFF. The CDR3 bases are TGCGCCAGCAGCTTTGGGGACAGGGAGTTCCCTGAAGCTTTCTTT.

This clone has a single count. The V gene is TRBV15, the J gene TRBJ2-2; 14 bases are a match to TRBD2. This CDR3 contains 19 residues. Germline V CDR1 and CDR2: LNHNV, YYDKDF (reference sequence). Trimming took 1 base from V and 7 from J; bases not matched to a gene: 11. The CDR3, as DNA: TGTGCCACCAGCAGAGGGACTAGCGGGGGGCCCCCGAGGGACGGGGAGCTGTTTTTT. It specifies CATSRGTSGGPPRDGELFF.

This chain connects TRBV7-8 to TRBJ2-1; D is possibly TRBD1 (5 bases). Germline lookup yields CDR1 SGHVS and CDR2 FQNEAQ. Trimming removed 1 base at V and 14 bases at J, with 9 bases between. This CDR3 has 11 residues. Here the CDR3 DNA reads TGTGCCAGCAGCTTAGAGGGGATCGAGTTCTTC. It specifies CASSLEGIEFF.

V usage is TRBV28 and J usage is TRBJ1-6, with TRBD1 matching 7 bases. The germline CDR1 and CDR2 sequences are MDHEN and SYDVKM. The CDR3 consists of 15 residues. V dropped 8 bases and J dropped 7; count of bases not matched to a gene: 11. Here the CDR3 reads CASHGQVGKNSPLHF. As DNA, the CDR3 is TGTGCCAGCCACGGACAGGTGGGGAAAAATTCACCCCTCCACTTT.

The chain recombines TRBV28 with TRBJ1-1, with 7 bases fitting TRBD1. This CDR3 is 13 amino acids long. Germline CDR1 and CDR2: MDHEN and SYDVKM. J lost 7 bases, V lost 7 bases, and 9 bases had no gene match. CDR3 coding DNA: TGTGCCAGCATTTACAGGGGCGTCGGTGAAGCTTTCTTT. This codes for CASIYRGVGEAFF.

This sequence joins TRBV11-2 and TRBJ1-4; a weak D match, TRBD1 (5 bases). This CDR3 comprises 13 residues. V lost 5 bases and J 7 bases, leaving 11 bases between the germline ends. Looked up from germline, CDR1 is SGHAT and CDR2 is FQNNGV. The CDR3 sequence is CASSRGGVEKLFF. CDR3 sequence (DNA): TGTGCCAGCAGCCGCGGGGGAGTTGAAAAACTGTTTTTT.

The chain combines TRBV11-2 with TRBJ2-1, with TRBD2 matching 8 bases. The CDR3 length is 16 residues. V shed 3 bases, J shed 0 bases, and the junction held 4 bases outside the gene matches. Germline loops: CDR1 SGHAT, CDR2 FQNNGV. The CDR3 sequence is CASSFTGTSSYNEQFF. The CDR3 region has the DNA TGTGCCAGCAGCTTTACCGGGACTAGCTCCTACAATGAGCAGTTCTTC.

The CDR3 loop reads CASSLPTGTNTEAFF. The CDR3 DNA is TGTGCCAGCAGCTTACCGACAGGGACAAACACTGAAGCTTTCTTT. This rearrangement joins TRBV7-6 to TRBJ1-1; 7 positions match TRBD1. This CDR3 comprises 15 residues. From germline, CDR1 is SGHVS and CDR2 FNYEAQ. The V segment lost 2 bases and the J segment 2 bases; nucleotides outside the gene matches: 5.

This rearrangement joins TRBV6-5 to TRBJ2-7; D possibly corresponds to TRBD2 (7 bases). Per germline, CDR1 MNHEY and CDR2 SVGAGI. The CDR3 covers 14 residues. V lost 2 bases, J lost 2 bases, and 10 bases lay in between. The CDR3 here is CASSYRGGTYEQYF. As DNA, the CDR3 is TGTGCCAGCAGTTACAGGGGGGGGACCTACGAGCAGTACTTC.

The chain employs TRBV29-1 and TRBJ2-7; 8 positions agree with TRBD2. Germline-derived CDR1 and CDR2 are SQVTM and ANQGSEA. This CDR3 is 14 amino acids long. J was trimmed by 4 bases and V by 7 bases; bases with no gene match: 12. The CDR3 DNA reads TGCAGCGCCGAAGGGGGTACGGGGGGGTACGAGCAGTACTTC. It codes for CSAEGGTGGYEQYF.

The genes are TRBV28 and TRBJ2-5, with a possible D match to TRBD2 (6 bases). Germline V lookup: CDR1 MDHEN, CDR2 SYDVKM. V was pared by 5 bases and J by 5 bases, with 24 bases between. CDR3 size: 17 residues. The CDR3 sequence: CASSSYQVSGTRETQYF. For the CDR3, the DNA is TGTGCCAGCAGTAGTTATCAGGTTTCAGGGACTCGGGAGACCCAGTACTTC.

The rearrangement links TRBV11-3 to TRBJ2-1; TRBD1 agrees at 9 bases. The CDR3 consists of 16 residues. V was clipped by 1 base and J by 3 bases; unmatched bases: 4. Germline values: CDR1 SGHNT, CDR2 YENEEA. In nucleotides, the CDR3 is TGTGCCAGCAGCTTAGGAGGGACAGGGAACTACAATGAGCAGTTCTTC. Protein sequence: CASSLGGTGNYNEQFF.

This clone has only a few counts. The V and J genes are TRBV6-5 and TRBJ2-1; 9 bases align to TRBD2. This CDR3 region has 16 residues. V dropped 0 bases and J dropped 3; count of bases not matched to a gene: 3. The germline CDR1 and CDR2 sequences are MNHEY and SVGAGI. CDR3 DNA: TGTGCCAGCAGTTACTCAGCGGGGGGCTTCTACAATGAGCAGTTCTTC. Amino acids: CASSYSAGGFYNEQFF.

The rearrangement links TRBV7-2 to TRBJ2-7, with D perhaps being TRBD1 or TRBD2 (5 bases each). The V gene's germline CDR1 is SGHTA and CDR2 FQGNSA. The CDR3 has 13 residues. The V end was cut by 3 bases, the J end by 5 bases, with 11 bases between. The CDR3 region is CASSFGGVDEQYF. CDR3 DNA sequence: TGTGCCAGCAGCTTTGGGGGTGTGGACGAGCAGTACTTC.

In the case of this clone: One end of the junction varies from germline; a read error may be responsible. This same CDR3 is encoded by further DNA sequences in the sample. The chain joins TRBV7-2 to TRBJ2-2, with TRBD2 matching 11 bases. This CDR3 is built from 14 residues. Germline V CDR1 and CDR2: SGHTA, FQGNSA. This CDR3 is CASSLAGGTGELFF. Written as DNA, the CDR3 is TGTGCCAGCAGCCTAGCGGGGGGCACCGGGGAGCTGTTTTTT.

V and J are TRBV7-2 and TRBJ2-3; TRBD1 aligns across 8 bases. The germline V gene encodes CDR1 SGHTA and CDR2 FQGNSA. This CDR3 has 14 amino acids. V dropped 4 bases and J dropped 5; count of bases not matched to a gene: 5. CDR3 sequence: CASSSDRVQDTQYF. The CDR3 DNA is TGTGCCAGCAGCTCGGACAGGGTGCAAGATACGCAGTATTTT.

This rearrangement joins TRBV19 to TRBJ1-2; the match to TRBD1 covers 8 bases. The CDR3 consists of 16 residues. V shed 2 bases and J 2 bases; nucleotides not matched to a gene: 7. CDR1 is LNHDA, CDR2 SQIVND, per germline (reference sequence). The CDR3 loop reads CASSILSDRANYGYTF. The CDR3, as DNA: TGTGCCAGTAGTATACTCTCGGACAGGGCGAACTATGGCTACACCTTC.

The chain carries TRBV6-1 and TRBJ1-4; possibly TRBD1 for D (6 bases). Trimming pared 5 bases from V and 8 bases from J, leaving 18 bases between. The CDR3 length is 15 residues. The germline CDR1 and CDR2 sequences are MNHNS and SASEGT. The CDR3 coding sequence is TGTGCCAGCAGTCCACGCCGACAGGAGGGGGAAAAACTGTTTTTT. Translation: CASSPRRQEGEKLFF.

V is TRBV6-1 and J is TRBJ2-7, with D perhaps matching TRBD2 (6 bases). The germline V and J ends were trimmed by 4 bases and 3 bases, with 19 bases remaining between them. This CDR3 spans 16 amino acids. Germline CDR1 reads MNHNS; CDR2 reads SASEGT. The CDR3 is CASSAPGLRQLYEQYF. The CDR3 nucleotides read TGTGCCAGCAGTGCGCCGGGACTCCGACAACTCTACGAGCAGTACTTC.